These 3 T cell receptor beta chains were all obtained from the same sample, sequenced in a study of vaccination effects on CD4 cells after COVID-19. Using immunoSEQ multiplex PCR, the repertoire was profiled, and TCRdb retains in-frame clones only, with some absent. Among some 50,000 clones listed, roughly four fifths were seen once. CD4+ T cells were isolated after 10 days of culture. No antigen has been identified for these receptors. The material sequenced was CD4+ T cells from PBMCs cultured without peptide, taken before COVID-19 vaccination. These receptors were taken from a human donor who had a prior SARS-CoV-2 infection.

This clone was seen a handful of times. This sample includes further DNA sequences coding for the same CDR3. CDR3 amino acids: CASSLTDTQYF. CDR3 nucleotides: TGCGCCAGCAGCTTAACAGATACGCAGTATTTT. The V call is TRBV5-1, the J call TRBJ2-3; no clear D. Trimming took 2 bases from V and 3 from J, leaving 1 base between them. The germline V gene encodes CDR1 SGHRS and CDR2 YFSETQ. This CDR3 region has 11 residues.

The V gene is TRBV5-1, the J gene TRBJ2-1, with D possibly TRBD2 on 6 matching bases. Germline lookup yields CDR1 SGHRS and CDR2 YFSETQ. Trimming removed 4 bases from V and 4 bases from J, with 12 bases in between. The CDR3 length is 14 residues. The CDR3: CASSETRMYNEQFF. CDR3 bases: TGCGCCAGCAGCGAGACTAGGATGTACAATGAGCAGTTCTTC.

This chain joins TRBV7-2 and TRBJ1-4; perhaps TRBD1 as D (5 bases). The CDR3 has 16 amino acids. Looked up from germline, CDR1 is SGHTA and CDR2 is FQGNSA. V was pared by 2 bases and J by 8 bases, with 18 bases between. The CDR3 nucleotides read TGTGCCAGCAGCTTACAACCGGGGGTGATAGGGGAAAAACTGTTTTTT. It translates to CASSLQPGVIGEKLFF.